This TCR beta chain was identified in a study of shared clonotypes between healthy human individuals. Points from the study as a whole: Clonotypes shared by all four donors outscored non-shared clonotypes in generation probability.

The V gene's germline CDR1 is PRHDT and CDR2 FYEKMQ (reference sequence). Trimming removed 0 bases at V and 6 bases at J, with 9 bases between. This CDR3 region has 14 residues. On this clone itself: Its antigen remains unknown.

Across several immunoSEQ plates, the genomic DNA of each subset was split evenly. In the original processing: For the immunoSEQ data, sequences were junction-only without quality scores, so filtering differed. Measured with immunoSEQ multiplex PCR; TCRdb has only the in-frame clones, and not every one. V and J calls and clone size are as listed in that table; D and trimming were resolved from the DNA. The top ten clones hold 0.36% of a sample with approximately 1.5 million clones, just under 99% of them seen once. This chain links TRBV13 with TRBJ1-5; D unclear. The sequence came from a man aged 25 to 40 in good health. Sequencing was done on a sample of naive CD4+ T cells sorted from blood. As for subset: CD45RA+ positively selected. The CDR3, as DNA: TGTGCCAGCAGCTTAGGCGGAGATGTTCAGCCCCAGCATTTT. Translated, it gives CASSLGGDVQPQHF.